Listed below are T cell receptor beta chains from one sample, sequenced in a study of neurological immune-mediated disorders. Via MiXCR, TCRdb re-called the 5' RACE reads, giving one row per CDR3 protein. Seen here are some 50,000 distinct CDR3 sequences, 16% observed once, and the top ten hold 4% to 4.5%. The sample taken for sequencing was PBMCs. The source is a man between 60 and 70 years old in good health. The CDR3 runs from the conserved cysteine through the conserved F or W. D genes are given only for firm matches. Size is omitted from some rows. Given values are once, few, many or a class for expanded clones.

TRBV7-2	15	TRBD2	TRBJ2-4	-	CASSYGLAVQNIQYF	TGTGCCAGCAGCTATGGACTAGCGGTTCAAAACATTCAGTACTTC
TRBV10-3	15	TRBD1	TRBJ2-2	-	CAISTGQMNKGELFF	TGTGCCATCAGTACGGGACAGATGAACAAAGGGGAGCTGTTTTTT
TRBV16	16	-	TRBJ1-3	-	CASNQLSQVSGNTIYF	TGTGCCAGCAACCAATTATCGCAAGTCTCTGGAAACACCATATATTTT
TRBV5-1	14	-	TRBJ2-3	many	CASSRGVGTDTQYF	TGCGCCAGCAGCCGTGGTGTGGGGACAGATACGCAGTATTTT
TRBV5-1	13	-	TRBJ1-1	many	CASSLGSNTEAFF	TGCGCCAGCAGCTTGGGATCGAACACTGAAGCTTTCTTT
TRBV7-6	15	TRBD2	TRBJ2-7	many	CASSLGAGAHYEQYF	TGTGCCAGCAGCTTAGGAGCGGGAGCCCATTACGAGCAGTACTTC
TRBV4-3	16	-	TRBJ2-6	many	CASSPGTRRGANVLTF	TGCGCCAGCAGCCCCGGGACAAGGAGAGGGGCCAACGTCCTGACTTTC
TRBV20-1	15	-	TRBJ1-1	many	CSASGKQGLNTEAFF	TGCAGTGCTAGCGGCAAACAGGGACTGAACACTGAAGCTTTCTTT
TRBV11-2	15	TRBD1	TRBJ2-4	-	CASSRPGQRKNIQYF	TGTGCCAGCAGCCGCCCGGGACAGAGGAAAAACATTCAGTACTTC
TRBV5-6	16	TRBD1	TRBJ1-5	many	CASSLRGQGAAQPQHF	TGTGCCAGCAGCTTGCGGGGACAGGGGGCGGCTCAGCCCCAGCATTTT
TRBV28	16	-	TRBJ1-1	many	CASRRTRGLRGTEAFF	TGTGCCAGCAGGAGGACTAGGGGCCTTCGGGGGACTGAAGCTTTCTTT
TRBV7-2	15	-	TRBJ1-2	many	CASTEHRELIYGYTF	TGTGCCAGCACCGAACACCGGGAATTGATCTATGGCTACACCTTC
TRBV5-1	15	-	TRBJ2-7	many	CASSLRPVGSYEQYF	TGCGCCAGCAGCTTGAGGCCTGTTGGCTCCTACGAGCAGTACTTC
TRBV12-5	13	-	TRBJ2-5	many	CASGTWTGETQYF	TGTGCTAGTGGTACCTGGACTGGGGAGACCCAGTACTTC
TRBV5-1	14	TRBD1	TRBJ2-1	many	CASSAITGGDEQFF	TGCGCCAGCAGCGCCATAACAGGGGGCGATGAGCAGTTCTTC
TRBV5-1	11	-	TRBJ2-1	many	CASTRGNEQFF	TGCGCCAGCACCCGGGGTAATGAGCAGTTCTTC
TRBV7-2	17	-	TRBJ1-3	many	CASSLTGSLDSGNTIYF	TGTGCCAGCAGCTTAACTGGCTCACTAGACTCTGGAAACACCATATATTTT
TRBV12-3/TRBV12-4	16	-	TRBJ1-1	-	CASRLTGREARTEAFF	TGTGCCAGCAGACTAACGGGTCGGGAGGCCCGAACTGAAGCTTTCTTT
TRBV7-3	14	-	TRBJ1-1	few	CASSLRGKPTEAFF	TGTGCCAGCAGCTTAAGGGGGAAACCCACTGAAGCTTTCTTT
TRBV5-1	16	-	TRBJ1-1	many	CASSLVMGAMNTEAFF	TGCGCCAGCAGCTTGGTCATGGGGGCCATGAACACTGAAGCTTTCTTT
TRBV30	16	TRBD1	TRBJ2-6	few	CAWSVTGGSGANVLTF	TGTGCCTGGAGTGTAACAGGGGGCTCTGGGGCCAACGTCCTGACTTTC
TRBV27	16	-	TRBJ2-5	few	CASSWGGRVAQETQYF	TGTGCCAGCAGTTGGGGCGGTCGGGTCGCCCAAGAGACCCAGTACTTC
TRBV29-1	13	-	TRBJ2-2	many	CSSRQTNTGELFF	TGCAGCTCCCGGCAGACGAACACCGGGGAGCTGTTTTTT
TRBV14	19	TRBD2	TRBJ2-3	many	CASSQFDWGLAGGSDTQYF	TGTGCCAGCAGCCAATTTGATTGGGGACTAGCGGGAGGAAGCGATACGCAGTATTTT
TRBV5-1	17	TRBD2	TRBJ2-5	many	CASSRNGAGYGSETQYF	TGCGCCAGCAGCCGGAATGGAGCGGGATACGGATCAGAGACCCAGTACTTC
TRBV27	14	-	TRBJ2-3	-	CASSKSGRPLTQYF	TGTGCCAGCAGTAAATCGGGACGGCCTTTAACGCAGTATTTT
TRBV27	14	-	TRBJ1-1	many	CASSLFGVTTEAFF	TGTGCCAGCAGTTTATTCGGGGTGACCACTGAAGCTTTCTTT
TRBV15	15	-	TRBJ1-1	many	CATSRDDWGQTEAFF	TGTGCCACCAGCAGAGACGACTGGGGTCAAACTGAAGCTTTCTTT
TRBV5-1	15	-	TRBJ1-5	-	CASSLTPGGNQPQHF	TGCGCCAGCAGCCTGACTCCGGGGGGCAATCAGCCCCAGCATTTT
TRBV12-3/TRBV12-4	16	-	TRBJ2-3	many	CASSHGTNRGTDTQYF	TGTGCCAGCAGTCATGGGACCAACCGGGGCACAGATACGCAGTATTTT
TRBV20-1	19	TRBD2	TRBJ2-1	many	CSARDLGLAGVSFYNEQFF	TGCAGTGCTAGAGACTTGGGACTAGCGGGAGTTTCTTTTTACAATGAGCAGTTCTTC
TRBV5-6	15	TRBD2	TRBJ2-5	many	CASSLKLAGGETQYF	TGTGCCAGCAGCTTGAAACTAGCGGGAGGAGAGACCCAGTACTTC
TRBV7-2	14	TRBD2	TRBJ2-3	many	CASRLAGVVDTQYF	TGTGCCAGCAGACTAGCGGGAGTTGTAGATACGCAGTATTTT
TRBV7-8	15	TRBD1	TRBJ1-5	-	CASSSWTGRYQPQHF	TGTGCCAGCAGCTCGTGGACAGGGCGGTATCAGCCCCAGCATTTT
TRBV5-1	15	-	TRBJ2-2	many	CASTPGVANTGELFF	TGCGCCAGCACCCCGGGAGTCGCGAACACCGGGGAGCTGTTTTTT
TRBV11-2	15	-	TRBJ2-2	many	CASSFLTHDTGELFF	TGTGCCAGCAGCTTCCTCACCCACGACACCGGGGAGCTGTTTTTT
TRBV6-6	14	-	TRBJ2-7	many	CASSYSKVPYEQYF	TGTGCCAGCAGTTACTCGAAGGTCCCCTACGAGCAGTACTTC
TRBV7-2	13	-	TRBJ1-2	many	CASSLDRQQGYTF	TGTGCCAGCAGCTTAGATCGCCAGCAAGGCTACACCTTC
TRBV7-9	14	-	TRBJ2-2	many	CASSLAAANGELFF	TGTGCCAGCAGCTTAGCGGCAGCAAACGGGGAGCTGTTTTTT
TRBV7-2	15	-	TRBJ2-1	few	CASSLPVGSAAEQFF	TGTGCCAGCAGCTTACCGGTCGGCTCTGCGGCGGAGCAGTTCTTC
TRBV4-2	16	TRBD2	TRBJ2-2	few	CASSQVEGLATGELFF	TGTGCCAGCAGCCAAGTTGAAGGACTAGCCACCGGGGAGCTGTTTTTT
TRBV5-1	12	-	TRBJ2-3	many	CASSPYTDTQYF	TGCGCCAGCAGCCCCTACACAGATACGCAGTATTTT
TRBV7-2	15	-	TRBJ2-5	many	CASSPGPSTRGAQYF	TGTGCCAGCAGCCCAGGGCCATCCACGAGGGGGGCCCAGTACTTC
TRBV25-1	14	TRBD2	TRBJ2-1	medium-sized	CASSFSGRANEQFF	TGTGCCAGCAGTTTTAGCGGGAGGGCCAATGAGCAGTTCTTC
TRBV28	17	TRBD2	TRBJ2-1	many	CASSLPLGLAGENEQFF	TGTGCCAGCAGTTTACCGTTGGGACTAGCGGGAGAGAATGAGCAGTTCTTC
TRBV6-2/TRBV6-3	16	-	TRBJ1-1	many	CASSFLPPGKNTEAFF	TGTGCCAGCAGTTTCCTCCCCCCGGGAAAGAACACTGAAGCTTTCTTT
TRBV20-1	16	-	TRBJ2-1	many	CSARDRGQGGYNEQFF	TGCAGTGCTAGAGATAGGGGGCAGGGGGGTTACAATGAGCAGTTCTTC
TRBV12-3/TRBV12-4	14	TRBD1	TRBJ2-7	many	CASRRDRQYYEQYF	TGTGCCAGCAGACGGGACAGACAATACTACGAGCAGTACTTC
TRBV7-8	15	-	TRBJ2-5	many	CASSQGGIPQETQYF	TGTGCCAGCAGCCAAGGGGGGATACCCCAAGAGACCCAGTACTTC
TRBV7-9	14	-	TRBJ1-1	few	CASSPGAVNTEAFF	TGTGCCAGCAGCCCCGGGGCGGTGAACACTGAAGCTTTCTTT
TRBV29-1	10	-	TRBJ2-7	many	CSALAYEQYF	TGCAGCGCCTTGGCCTACGAGCAGTACTTC
TRBV7-2	17	-	TRBJ2-6	many	CASSRGAPPSGANVLTF	TGTGCCAGCAGCAGGGGGGCTCCCCCCTCTGGGGCCAACGTCCTGACTTTC
TRBV28	17	-	TRBJ2-6	many	CASSTTEGGGGANVLTF	TGTGCCAGCAGCACAACAGAGGGGGGCGGTGGGGCCAACGTCCTGACTTTC
TRBV29-1	11	-	TRBJ2-1	-	CSVEEAVEQFF	TGCAGCGTTGAAGAGGCGGTTGAGCAGTTCTTC
TRBV7-2	14	-	TRBJ1-5	-	CASSLCTGNQPQHF	TGTGCAAGCAGCTTATGCACAGGGAATCAGCCCCAACATTTT
TRBV5-1	14	-	TRBJ1-1	many	CASSEKLKSTEAFF	TGCGCCAGCAGCGAGAAGTTAAAGAGCACTGAAGCTTTCTTT
TRBV5-1	18	TRBD2	TRBJ2-1	many	CASSFGGGGDSSYNEQFF	TGCGCCAGCAGCTTCGGGGGGGGCGGAGACAGCTCCTACAATGAGCAGTTCTTC